This passage covers 20 T cell receptor beta chains from one sample sequenced in a study of blood T cells in healthy people across ages. A sample-barcoded 5' primer and a J-beta primer mix were used in a second PCR of roughly 7 to 11 cycles. TCRdb used MiXCR to reprocess the 5' RACE reads, holding one entry per CDR3 protein. The data contain around 520,000 distinct CDR3 sequences, about 27% of them singletons. The sample also formed part of further work on T cells of mothers and their children.

The sequenced material came from blood. The receptors here all came from a boy aged 2-9 years in good health.

The gene calls are TRBV4-3 and TRBJ1-2; a weak D match, TRBD1 (5 bases). The length of the CDR3 is 16 residues. Looked up from germline, CDR1 is LGHNA and CDR2 is YSLEER. The germline V and J ends were trimmed by 0 bases and 7 bases, with 18 bases remaining between them. Here the CDR3 DNA reads TGCGCCAGCAGCCAAGAGTACAAGGGAATGAGGGGTGGCTACACCTTC. It encodes CASSQEYKGMRGGYTF.

The chain couples TRBV30 to TRBJ2-5; TRBD1 might be the D (6 bases). Germline lookup yields CDR1 GTSNPN and CDR2 SVGIG (reference sequence). The CDR3 covers 13 residues. V shed 4 bases and J shed 4 bases, with 13 bases lying between them. The CDR3 DNA is TGTGCCTGGACCAGGGGAGACCCAGAGACCCAGTACTTC. It specifies CAWTRGDPETQYF.

V usage is TRBV2 and J usage is TRBJ2-5; TRBD2 aligns across 7 bases. Germline assignment: CDR1 SNHLY and CDR2 FYNNEI. The CDR3 consists of 15 residues. CDR3 DNA sequence: TGTGCTCAGCAAGGGGATAGCGGGTTACAAGAGACCCAGTACTTC. Protein sequence: CAQQGDSGLQETQYF.

This clonotype was detected only a few times. The V gene is TRBV5-1, the J gene TRBJ2-5, with D maybe TRBD2 (5 bases). The V gene's germline CDR1 is SGHRS and CDR2 YFSETQ. CDR3 length: 16 amino acids. Between the trimmed V and J ends, which lost 0 bases and 2 bases, there was a span of 14 bases. CDR3 amino acids: CASSLGLDLHQETQYF. The CDR3 DNA follows: TGCGCCAGCAGCTTGGGACTGGACTTACATCAAGAGACCCAGTACTTC.

The chain uses TRBV29-1 and TRBJ1-2, with a weak D call TRBD1 (5 bases). The germline V gene encodes CDR1 SQVTM and CDR2 ANQGSEA. Trimming took off 4 bases at V and 5 bases at J, with 11 bases between the two ends. The CDR3 extends over 12 amino acids. CDR3 DNA sequence: TGCAGCGTTGCTGACAGAGGATATGGCTACACCTTC. The encoded protein is CSVADRGYGYTF.

This clonotype was picked up many times. The chain has TRBV6-4 and TRBJ2-2, with TRBD2 identical over 10 bases. CDR1 is MRHNA and CDR2 is SNTAGT in the germline V gene. The CDR3 covers 15 residues. V lost 3 bases to trimming and J lost 4 bases; unmatched junction nucleotides: 2. The CDR3 region is CASSESGGATGELFF. The CDR3 nucleotides are TGTGCCAGCAGTGAAAGCGGGGGGGCCACCGGGGAGCTGTTTTTT.

The chain recombines TRBV5-1 with TRBJ2-1, with D perhaps TRBD2 (5 bases). The germline V gene encodes CDR1 SGHRS and CDR2 YFSETQ. V was trimmed by 5 bases and J by 2 bases, leaving 5 bases between them. The CDR3 has 12 amino acids. The CDR3 loop is CASRGAYNEQFF. CDR3 coding DNA: TGCGCCAGCAGGGGAGCCTACAATGAGCAGTTCTTC.

The CDR3 region is CASSLVNGYSNQPQHF. The CDR3 nucleotides are TGTGCCAGCAGCTTAGTAAACGGTTATAGCAATCAGCCCCAGCATTTT. The rearrangement joins TRBV7-8 to TRBJ1-5, with D unclear. The CDR3 is 16 amino acids. Germline CDR1 is SGHVS and CDR2 is FQNEAQ. The V end was cut by 1 base, the J end by 0 bases, with 10 bases between.

This clonotype was detected a few times. The rearrangement uses TRBV12-3 or TRBV12-4 and TRBJ1-3; no clear D. V shed 7 bases and J shed 4 bases, with 20 bases lying between them. CDR3 size: 16 residues. As DNA, the CDR3 is TGTGCCAGCAACTCACCGGCCTTCTATCCGGGAAACACCATATATTTT. Amino acid sequence: CASNSPAFYPGNTIYF.

This clonotype was counted a few times. The chain has TRBV7-2 and TRBJ1-1; D gene uncertain. The CDR3 spans 14 residues. Germline lookup yields CDR1 SGHTA and CDR2 FQGNSA. Trimming left V 2 bases short and J 7 bases short, with 14 bases between. The CDR3: CASSLRKVPNEAFF. The CDR3 DNA follows: TGTGCCAGCAGCTTAAGAAAAGTGCCCAATGAAGCTTTCTTT.

This clonotype was recorded a few times. The rearrangement links TRBV12-3 or TRBV12-4 to TRBJ2-5; 13 bases align to TRBD2. V lost 4 bases, J lost 4 bases, and 6 bases stayed unmatched. The CDR3 covers 16 residues. CDR3 sequence (DNA): TGTGCCAGCAGTTGGTCGGGACTAGCGGGGAGAGAGACCCAGTACTTC. Encoded protein: CASSWSGLAGRETQYF.

The chain uses TRBV20-1 and TRBJ1-1; D perhaps matches TRBD1 (5 bases). Trimming shortened V by 3 bases and J by 0 bases, and 11 bases separated the two germline ends. Germline-derived CDR1 and CDR2 are DFQATT and SNEGSKA (reference sequence). CDR3 length: 14 amino acids. The CDR3 DNA sequence: TGCAGTGCTAGTCTACAGGTTATGAACACTGAAGCTTTCTTT. This sequence encodes CSASLQVMNTEAFF.

This clonotype was seen a handful of times. The chain recombines TRBV29-1 with TRBJ1-1, with a tentative D call TRBD1 (5 bases). Trimming took 7 bases from V and 8 from J, leaving 14 bases between them. Germline V gene data show CDR1 as SQVTM and CDR2 as ANQGSEA. This CDR3 contains 11 residues. The CDR3 is CSARTGPEAFF. The CDR3 region has the DNA TGCAGCGCACGTACAGGACCGGAAGCTTTCTTT. Looking up the rest from reference TRBV29-1 and TRBJ1-1 gives the full variable domain: SAVISQKPSRDICQRGTSLTIQCQVDSQVTMMFWYRQQPGQSLTLIATANQGSEATYESGFVIDKFPISRPNLTFSTLTVSNMSPEDSSIYLCSARTGPEAFFGQGTRLTVV.

This clonotype occurred a few times. V usage is TRBV5-1 and J usage is TRBJ2-5; 8 bases are shared with TRBD2. CDR3 length: 16 amino acids. The germline gives CDR1 SGHRS, CDR2 YFSETQ. After removal of 4 bases from V and 2 bases from J, the junction contained 10 bases not matched to a gene. The chain's CDR3 is CASSTPLAGGQETQYF. CDR3 DNA sequence: TGCGCCAGCAGCACCCCGTTGGCGGGGGGACAAGAGACCCAGTACTTC.

Worth noting for this clonotype: Germline and junction disagree at one end, which may indicate a read error. This chain links TRBV2 with TRBJ1-2, with D uncertain. CDR1 is SNHLY, CDR2 FYNNEI, per germline. CDR3 size: 12 residues. In nucleotides, the CDR3 is TGTGTCAGCAGCCCTACGATCTATGGCTACACCTTC. It yields the protein CVSSPTIYGYTF.

DNA for the CDR3: TGCGCCAGCAGCTGGGACCGAGCCTTGGGAGAGCAGTACTTC. As protein: CASSWDRALGEQYF. The V gene is TRBV5-1, the J gene TRBJ2-5; either TRBD1 or TRBD2 may supply D (5 bases each). V shed 3 bases and J shed 11 bases, with 20 bases lying between them. This CDR3 is built from 14 residues. Per the germline V gene, CDR1 is SGHRS and CDR2 is YFSETQ.

This clonotype was seen a handful of times. The V and J genes are TRBV6-2 or TRBV6-3 and TRBJ2-7; 7 bases match TRBD1. CDR1 is MNHEY, CDR2 SVGEGT, per germline. The CDR3 runs 16 residues. After removal of 0 bases from V and 1 base from J, the junction contained 6 bases not matched to a gene. This CDR3 is CASSYSRTGESYEQYF. DNA of the CDR3: TGTGCCAGCAGTTACTCCCGAACAGGGGAGTCCTACGAGCAGTACTTC.

This chain's CDR3 is CASSSTSRGSANYGYTF. The CDR3 coding sequence is TGTGCCAGCAGTTCTACATCCCGAGGGTCAGCTAACTATGGCTACACCTTC. The rearrangement joins TRBV6-5 to TRBJ1-2; the D is unclear. CDR3 length equals 17 residues. V was shortened by 4 bases and J by 0 bases, with 18 bases between the two germline ends. Germline CDR1 MNHEY, CDR2 SVGAGI.

This clonotype was counted a few times. The gene calls are TRBV7-2 and TRBJ2-5, with D tentatively TRBD2 (6 bases). Per the germline V gene, CDR1 is SGHTA and CDR2 is FQGNSA. This CDR3 comprises 15 residues. The ends were cut back, 5 bases at V and 5 bases at J, with 18 bases in the middle. The CDR3 sequence is CASSLGTSLGETQYF. The CDR3 DNA reads as TGTGCCAGCAGCCTAGGGACTTCTCTGGGGGAGACCCAGTACTTC. The full variable domain, in which reference TRBV7-2 and TRBJ2-5 provide the parts outside the CDR3, is GAGVSQSPSNKVTEKGKDVELRCDPISGHTALYWYRQSLGQGLEFLIYFQGNSAPDKSGLPSDRFSAERTGGSVSTLTIQRTQQEDSAVYLCASSLGTSLGETQYFGPGTRLLVL.

This clonotype was observed a few times. This sequence joins TRBV7-2 and TRBJ2-5; TRBD2 matches at 9 bases. The CDR3 has 19 residues. Germline V lookup: CDR1 SGHTA, CDR2 FQGNSA. With V trimmed by 2 bases and J by 0 bases, 13 bases remained unmatched. The DNA for the CDR3 is TGTGCCAGCAGCTTATTTGGCGGGAGGGGCTCGGGCAACCAAGAGACCCAGTACTTC. Its protein is CASSLFGGRGSGNQETQYF. The full variable domain, completed using reference TRBV7-2 and TRBJ2-5, is GAGVSQSPSNKVTEKGKDVELRCDPISGHTALYWYRQSLGQGLEFLIYFQGNSAPDKSGLPSDRFSAERTGGSVSTLTIQRTQQEDSAVYLCASSLFGGRGSGNQETQYFGPGTRLLVL.